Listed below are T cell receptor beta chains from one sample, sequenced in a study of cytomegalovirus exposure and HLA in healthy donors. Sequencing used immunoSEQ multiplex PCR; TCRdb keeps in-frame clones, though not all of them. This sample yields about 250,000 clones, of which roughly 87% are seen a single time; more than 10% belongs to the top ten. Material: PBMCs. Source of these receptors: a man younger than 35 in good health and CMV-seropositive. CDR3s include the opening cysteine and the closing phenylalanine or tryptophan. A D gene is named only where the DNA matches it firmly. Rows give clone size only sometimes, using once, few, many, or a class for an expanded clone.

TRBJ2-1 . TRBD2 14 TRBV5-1 TGCGCCAGCAGCTCTAGCGGGCCGCCCAATGAGCAGTTCTTC CASSSSGPPNEQFF
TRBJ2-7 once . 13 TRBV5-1 TGCGCCAGCAGCTTAGGCGGGGCCAGCGAGCAGTACTTC CASSLGGASEQYF
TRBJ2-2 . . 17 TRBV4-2 TGTGCCAGCAGCCAAGATTCCTTGGTCAGAAACACCGGGGAGCTGTTTTTT CASSQDSLVRNTGELFF
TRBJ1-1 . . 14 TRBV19 TGTGCCAGTAGTATAGGGCCCGCGTCAGGGGAAGCTTTCTTT CASSIGPASGEAFF
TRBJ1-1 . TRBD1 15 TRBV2 TGTGCCAGCAGTGGCACAGGGGGCCCGGCCACTGAAGCTTTCTTT CASSGTGGPATEAFF
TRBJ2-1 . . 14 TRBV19 TGTGCCAGTAGTTTCCCCGGCTTAGTCCATGAGCAGTTCTTC CASSFPGLVHEQFF
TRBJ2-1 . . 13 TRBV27 TGTGCCAGCAGAGGAAGCTCCTACAATGAGCAGTTCTTC CASRGSSYNEQFF
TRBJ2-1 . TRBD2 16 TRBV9 TGTGCCAGCAGCGTAGATGCAGCGGGAGGGTACAATGAGCAGTTCTTC CASSVDAAGGYNEQFF
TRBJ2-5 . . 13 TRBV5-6 TGTGCCAGCACTCGTGGAGGGCAGGAGACCCAGTACTTC CASTRGGQETQYF
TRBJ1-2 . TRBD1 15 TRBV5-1 TGCGCCAGCAGCGAGGGACAGGGTTCTAACTATGGCTACACCTTC CASSEGQGSNYGYTF
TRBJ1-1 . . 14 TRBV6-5 TGTGCCAGCAGTTACTCCCGGGGTGACACTGAAGCTTTCTTT CASSYSRGDTEAFF
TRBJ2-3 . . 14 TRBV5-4 TGTGCCAGCAGCTTGGCAGGGCATGGAGATACGCAGTATTTT CASSLAGHGDTQYF
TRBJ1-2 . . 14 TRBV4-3 TGCGCCAGCAGCCAAGATGTGAGAAACTATGGCTACACCTTC CASSQDVRNYGYTF
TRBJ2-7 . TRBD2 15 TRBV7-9 TGTGCCAGCAGCTTCGTTAGCGGGAGGGGCGGCGAGCAGTACTTC CASSFVSGRGGEQYF
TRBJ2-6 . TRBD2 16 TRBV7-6 TGTGCCAGCAGCCGAGCGGGAGGAACTGGGGCCAACGTCCTGACTTTC CASSRAGGTGANVLTF
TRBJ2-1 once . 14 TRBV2 TGTGCCACCCCAGGGGTGAGCTCCTACAATGAGCAGTTCTTC CATPGVSSYNEQFF
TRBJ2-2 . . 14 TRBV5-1 TGCGCCAGCAAAGCCGGGACGCCCACCGGGGAGCTGTTTTTT CASKAGTPTGELFF
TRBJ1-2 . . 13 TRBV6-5 TGTGCCAGCAAGAGGAGTGGCGGCTATGGCTACACCTTC CASKRSGGYGYTF
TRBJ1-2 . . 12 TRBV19 TGTGCCAGTAGTCAGCAGGGCTGGGGCTACACCTTC CASSQQGWGYTF
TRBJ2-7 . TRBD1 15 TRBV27 TGTGCCAGCAGCTTAAGGACAGGAACATCCTACGAGCAGTACTTC CASSLRTGTSYEQYF
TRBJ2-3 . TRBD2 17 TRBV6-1 TGTGCCAGCAGTGAAGCGCTAGCGGGAGGGGGAACAGATACGCAGTATTTT CASSEALAGGGTDTQYF
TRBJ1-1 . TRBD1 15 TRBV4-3 TGCGCCAGCAGCCAAGACCCGGGACAGGGTCCTGAAGCTTTCTTT CASSQDPGQGPEAFF
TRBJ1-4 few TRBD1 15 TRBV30 TGTGCCTGGAGTGCGGGGACAGGGGGTCATGAAAAACTGTTTTTT CAWSAGTGGHEKLFF
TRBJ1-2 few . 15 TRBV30 TGTGCCTGGAGTGTACTCGGTCGGGGGATTAATGGCTACACCTTC CAWSVLGRGINGYTF
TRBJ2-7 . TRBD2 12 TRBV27 TGTGCCAGCAGGGGACTAATCCGCGAGCAGTACTTC CASRGLIREQYF
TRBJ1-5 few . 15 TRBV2 TGTGCCAGCCGGCGGGAGCAGGATAGCAATCAGCCCCAGCATTTT CASRREQDSNQPQHF
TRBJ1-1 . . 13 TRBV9 TGTGCCAGCAGCGCCACAGTGAACACTGAAGCTTTCTTT CASSATVNTEAFF
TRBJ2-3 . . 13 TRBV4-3 TGCGCCAGCAGCCAGGGCCTTACAGATACGCAGTATTTT CASSQGLTDTQYF
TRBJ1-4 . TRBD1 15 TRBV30 TGTGCCTGGAGGGCCCGGGACAGGTCTAATGAAAAACTGTTTTTT CAWRARDRSNEKLFF
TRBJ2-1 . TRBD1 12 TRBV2 TGTGCCAGCAGGACAGGGGGGTGGGAGCAGTTCTTC CASRTGGWEQFF
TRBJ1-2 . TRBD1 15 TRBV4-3 TGCGCCAGCAGCCACTATAGCGGGACAGAATATGGCTACACCTTC CASSHYSGTEYGYTF
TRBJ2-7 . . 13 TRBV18 TGTGCCAGCTCACAGCAGGGCACCTACGAGCAGTACTTC CASSQQGTYEQYF
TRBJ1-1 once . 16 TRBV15 TGTGCCACCAGCAGAGATCGGGGATCGGGGACCGCTGAAGCTTTCTTT CATSRDRGSGTAEAFF
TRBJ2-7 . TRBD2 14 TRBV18 TGTGCCAGCTCACCGACTAGCGGAGACTACGAGCAGTACTTC CASSPTSGDYEQYF
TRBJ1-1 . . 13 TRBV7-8 TGTGCCAGCAGCTTAGTGGTGGGGGAGGGAGCTTTCTTT CASSLVVGEGAFF
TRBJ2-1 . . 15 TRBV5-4 TGTGCCAGCAGCGATCCGGGACCCGGTGACAATGAGCAGTTCTTC CASSDPGPGDNEQFF
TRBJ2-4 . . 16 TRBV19 TGTGCCAGTAGTAGCGTAAGGGGATCGGCAAAAAACATTCAGTACTTC CASSSVRGSAKNIQYF
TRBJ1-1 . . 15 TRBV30 TGTGCCTGGAGTCCTACAAGAAGTAACAGGGCACGGGCTTTCTTT CAWSPTRSNRARAFF
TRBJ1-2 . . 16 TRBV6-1 TGTGCCAGCAGTGATGCCAACGGCAGACCTAACTATGGCTACACCTTC CASSDANGRPNYGYTF
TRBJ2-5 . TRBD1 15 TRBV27 TGTGCCAGCAGTTTTTTACAGGGGGCTCCAGAGACCCAGTACTTC CASSFLQGAPETQYF
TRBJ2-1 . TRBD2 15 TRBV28 TGTGCCAGCAGTTTAGGGGCTAGCGGTTACAATGAGCAGTTCTTC CASSLGASGYNEQFF
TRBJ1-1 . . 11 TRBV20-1 TGCAGTGCTAGTTCGGGGTTTGAGGCTTTCTTT CSASSGFEAFF
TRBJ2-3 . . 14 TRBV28 TGTGCCAGCAGCTCGGCACAGAGCACAGATACGCAGTATTTT CASSSAQSTDTQYF
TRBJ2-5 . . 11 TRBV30 TGTGCCTGGGGTACAAAAGAGACCCAGTACTTC CAWGTKETQYF
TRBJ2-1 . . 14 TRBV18 TGTGCCAGCTCACGGGCAGGGTTATACAATGAGCAGTTCTTC CASSRAGLYNEQFF
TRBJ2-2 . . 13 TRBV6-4 TGTGCCAGCAGTCGGGAGCTCGGCGGGGAGCTGTTTTTT CASSRELGGELFF
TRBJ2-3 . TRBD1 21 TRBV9 TGTGCCAGCAGCGTAGGCAACACGACAGGGATTAGGAATAGAGGCACAGATACGCAGTATTTT CASSVGNTTGIRNRGTDTQYF
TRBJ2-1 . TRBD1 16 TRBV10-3 TGTGCCATCAGTGAGACAGGACAGGGGTCTTACAATGAGCAGTTCTTC CAISETGQGSYNEQFF
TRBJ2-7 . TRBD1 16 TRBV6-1 TGTGCCAGCAGTGGAAGACCGGGACAGGGAAACTACGAGCAGTACTTC CASSGRPGQGNYEQYF
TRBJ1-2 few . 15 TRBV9 TGTGCCAGCAGCGGACCCGGACTGTCTAACTATGGCTACACCTTC CASSGPGLSNYGYTF
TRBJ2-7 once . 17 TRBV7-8 TGTGCCAGCAGCTTAGGGGCTAGCGGACAGTTCGGATACGAGCAGTACTTC CASSLGASGQFGYEQYF
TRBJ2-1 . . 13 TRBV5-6 TGTGCCAGCAGCTTGGAAGGGGGGGATGAGCAGTTCTTC CASSLEGGDEQFF
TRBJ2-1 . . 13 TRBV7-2 TGTGCCAGCAGCTTAGAACAGGGTAATGAGCAGTTCTTC CASSLEQGNEQFF
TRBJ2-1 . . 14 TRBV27 TGTGCAGCCCATGGGAGAGGGCAGGGCAATGAGCAGTTCTTC CAAHGRGQGNEQFF
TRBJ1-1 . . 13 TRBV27 TGTGCCAGCAGTCCGGACATGAACACTGAAGCTTTCTTT CASSPDMNTEAFF
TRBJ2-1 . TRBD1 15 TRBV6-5 TGTGCCAGCAGTTACTCGGGGACAGGTAGGAATGAGCAGTTCTTC CASSYSGTGRNEQFF